The 27 T cell receptor beta chains presented below share a single source sample, sequenced in a study of blood T cell repertoires in COVID-19. Using immunoSEQ multiplex PCR, the repertoire was profiled, and TCRdb retains in-frame clones only, with some absent. This table holds more than 80,000 clones, roughly 70% found once. Sequenced sample: peripheral blood. Source of these receptors: a woman aged 55-70 years in a cohort sampled during active or convalescent COVID-19.

CDR3 amino acids: CASTIAGGHNEQFF. The CDR3 DNA reads TGCGCCAGCACGATAGCGGGGGGTCACAATGAGCAGTTCTTC. The V gene is TRBV10-2, the J gene TRBJ2-1, with 10 bases that match TRBD2. The germline CDR1 and CDR2 sequences are WSHSY and SAAADI. Losses at the gene ends were 7 bases for V and 5 bases for J; bases not matched to a gene: 5. The CDR3 is 14 amino acids.

V usage is TRBV27 and J usage is TRBJ1-3; 7 bases line up with TRBD1. The trim removed 2 bases at V and 0 bases at J, leaving 4 bases unmatched. CDR3 length equals 16 residues. Germline loops: CDR1 MNHEY, CDR2 SMNVEV (reference sequence). CDR3 DNA sequence: TGTGCCAGCAGTTTAAGGGGGCCAGACTCTGGAAACACCATATATTTT. It codes for CASSLRGPDSGNTIYF.

The chain has TRBV6-6 and TRBJ2-7; the match to TRBD2 covers 13 bases. V lost 5 bases, J lost 4 bases, and 14 bases stayed unmatched. CDR3 length equals 18 residues. Germline CDR1 is MNHNY and CDR2 is SVGAGI (reference sequence). The CDR3 protein is CASSLRTSGGQITYEQYF. CDR3 nucleotide sequence: TGTGCCAGCAGTCTAAGGACTAGCGGGGGCCAAATTACTTACGAGCAGTACTTC.

The chain joins TRBV6-2 or TRBV6-3 to TRBJ2-1; 11 bases fit TRBD2. The CDR3 runs to 15 residues. With 0 bases clipped from V and 8 bases from J, the junction kept 3 bases outside the gene matches. Looked up from germline, CDR1 is MNHEY and CDR2 is SVGEGT. CDR3 amino acids: CASSYSSGGAHEQFF. CDR3 nucleotides: TGTGCCAGCAGTTACTCTAGCGGGGGGGCCCATGAGCAGTTCTTC.

This chain joins TRBV21-1 and TRBJ2-6; the D call of TRBD1 is as the table states it, not checked on the DNA. TRBV21-1 is a documented pseudogene. The CDR3 runs 17 residues. For the CDR3, the DNA is TGTGCCGGTCACTGGGACATAACAAGCCCTGGGGCCAACGTCCTGACTTTC. Protein: CAGHWDITSPGANVLTF.

The V gene is TRBV9, the J gene TRBJ1-5; D is perhaps TRBD1 (5 bases). The CDR3 totals 13 residues. The V end lost 4 bases, the J end lost 8 bases, and 13 bases lay between the germline ends. Germline CDR1 is SGDLS and CDR2 is YYNGEE. CDR3 sequence (DNA): TGTGCCAGCAGCACGGGGGGAAGGGAGCCCCAGCATTTT. Residues: CASSTGGREPQHF.

The chain carries TRBV7-9 and TRBJ1-1; 7 positions match TRBD1. CDR3 length equals 15 residues. J lost 4 bases, V lost 5 bases, and 10 bases had no gene match. Per the germline V gene, CDR1 is SEHNR and CDR2 is FQNEAQ (reference sequence). CDR3 sequence reads: CASSQRQGIVTEAFF. The CDR3 DNA is TGTGCCAGCAGCCAGAGACAGGGAATAGTCACTGAAGCTTTCTTT. Full variable domain (outside the CDR3, taken from reference TRBV7-9 and TRBJ1-1): DTGVSQNPRHKITKRGQNVTFRCDPISEHNRLYWYRQTLGQGPEFLTYFQNEAQLEKSRLLSDRFSAERPKGSFSTLEIQRTEQGDSAMYLCASSQRQGIVTEAFFGQGTRLTVV.

The J gene is TRBJ2-3, the V gene TRBV5-1; TRBD2 aligns across 8 bases. The ends lost 7 bases at V and 1 base at J; junction bases unmatched: 8. The germline V gene encodes CDR1 SGHRS and CDR2 YFSETQ. The CDR3 extends over 15 amino acids. Here the CDR3 reads CASCLSGGGTDTQYF. DNA of the CDR3: TGCGCCAGCTGCCTAAGCGGGGGAGGCACAGATACGCAGTATTTT.

V and J are TRBV5-1 and TRBJ2-7; tentatively, D is TRBD2 (7 bases). Germline CDR1 and CDR2: SGHRS and YFSETQ. V lost 4 bases and J 6 bases, leaving 14 bases between the germline ends. CDR3 size: 13 residues. CDR3 DNA: TGCGCCAGCAGCCAGCAGGGAGGGGGCGAGCAGTACTTC. Its translation is CASSQQGGGEQYF.

This chain links TRBV4-1 with TRBJ2-3; 9 nucleotides line up with TRBD2. Germline CDR1 is MGHRA and CDR2 is YSYEKL. This CDR3 spans 15 amino acids. Trimming cost V 3 bases and J 4 bases; bases outside gene matches: 5. The CDR3: CASSQAGGRADTQYF. DNA for the CDR3: TGCGCCAGCAGCCAGGCGGGGGGGCGGGCAGATACGCAGTATTTT.

The chain recombines TRBV6-5 with TRBJ1-6, with 8 bases matching TRBD1. Germline CDR1 reads MNHEY; CDR2 reads SVGAGI. The CDR3 covers 15 residues. V trimming: 6 bases; J trimming: 8 bases; junction bases outside the gene matches: 9. The CDR3 loop is CASRTGDPWDSPLHF. In nucleotides, the CDR3 is TGTGCCAGCAGGACAGGGGACCCTTGGGATTCACCCCTCCACTTT.

This chain links TRBV29-1 with TRBJ1-2; the match to TRBD1 covers 7 bases. After removal of 4 bases from V and 5 bases from J, the junction contained 10 bases not matched to a gene. The CDR3 loop spans 14 amino acids. CDR1 is SQVTM and CDR2 is ANQGSEA in the germline V gene. The CDR3 spells CSVGGGQPIYGYTF. CDR3 bases: TGCAGCGTTGGTGGGGGACAGCCGATTTATGGCTACACCTTC.

The CDR3 loop reads CASSLRQGVADTQYF. Written as DNA, the CDR3 is TGTGCCAGCAGCTTACGGCAGGGGGTAGCAGATACGCAGTATTTT. The rearrangement joins TRBV7-9 to TRBJ2-3; 7 nucleotides agree with TRBD1. The V segment lost 2 bases and the J segment 4 bases; nucleotides outside the gene matches: 6. Per the germline V gene, CDR1 is SEHNR and CDR2 is FQNEAQ (reference sequence). The CDR3 loop spans 15 amino acids.

V and J are TRBV7-2 and TRBJ2-2; tentative D call: TRBD2 (6 bases). The CDR3 has 13 residues. V shed 6 bases and J shed 3 bases, with 8 bases lying between them. The germline CDR1 and CDR2 sequences are SGHTA and FQGNSA. The CDR3, as DNA: TGTGCCAGCAGTAGGAGGGACACCGGGGAGCTGTTTTTT. It yields the protein CASSRRDTGELFF.

This clone was counted only a few times. Other DNA sequences from this sample encode an identical CDR3 as well. The chain is built from TRBV9 and TRBJ2-3; 8 bases align to TRBD2. Unmatched junction bases numbered 7, after V lost 4 bases and J lost 0 bases. The germline CDR1 and CDR2 sequences are SGDLS and YYNGEE. The CDR3 totals 16 residues. The CDR3 sequence: CASSPRGGRSTDTQYF. The CDR3 DNA follows: TGTGCCAGCAGCCCCCGGGGGGGCCGGAGCACAGATACGCAGTATTTT. The full variable domain, its missing parts supplied by reference TRBV9 and TRBJ2-3, is DSGVTQTPKHLITATGQRVTLRCSPRSGDLSVYWYQQSLDQGLQFLIQYYNGEERAKGNILERFSAQQFPDLHSELNLSSLELGDSALYFCASSPRGGRSTDTQYFGPGTRLTVL.

This clone was detected a few times. This chain joins TRBV6-1 and TRBJ1-2; possible D gene TRBD1, 5 bases. Trimming left V 2 bases short and J 4 bases short, with 8 bases between. Germline CDR1 is MNHNS and CDR2 is SASEGT. The CDR3 is 13 residues long. The CDR3 sequence is CASSEYGAYGYTF. The DNA of the CDR3 is TGTGCCAGCAGTGAATATGGGGCCTATGGCTACACCTTC.

On this clone: Other DNA sequences of this sample code for an identical CDR3. The rearrangement uses TRBV18 and TRBJ2-3; D possibly corresponds to TRBD2 (5 bases). V was trimmed by 1 base and J by 3 bases, leaving 5 bases between them. The CDR3 sequence is 13 residues long. Germline CDR1 KGHSH, CDR2 LQKENI. The CDR3 sequence is CASSPRRTDTQYF. As DNA, the CDR3 is TGTGCCAGCTCACCACGGAGGACAGATACGCAGTATTTT.

This sequence joins TRBV5-1 and TRBJ1-3, with no clear D. CDR3 length equals 16 residues. Germline-derived CDR1 and CDR2 are SGHRS and YFSETQ. Trimming stripped 4 bases from V and 0 bases from J, with 14 bases between. CDR3 residues: CASSPAGPNSGNTIYF. CDR3 nucleotide sequence: TGCGCCAGCAGCCCGGCTGGGCCGAACTCTGGAAACACCATATATTTT.

CDR3 in DNA: TGTGCCAGCAGCGTATTCGGCTCCCGGGCGGGGGGTCCAGAGACCCAGTACTTC. Translated: CASSVFGSRAGGPETQYF. The chain joins TRBV9 to TRBJ2-5, with 8 bases lining up with TRBD2. The CDR3 sequence is 18 residues long. Losses at the gene ends were 1 base for V and 4 bases for J; bases not matched to a gene: 15. Germline CDR1 SGDLS, CDR2 YYNGEE.

CDR3 protein: CASNFRGVPNEKLFF. Written as DNA, the CDR3 is TGTGCCAGCAACTTCCGCGGGGTGCCTAATGAAAAACTGTTTTTT. The genes are TRBV7-9 and TRBJ1-4; D not resolved. Between the trimmed V and J ends, which lost 7 bases and 3 bases, there was a span of 15 bases. Germline V gives CDR1 SEHNR, CDR2 FQNEAQ (reference sequence). CDR3 length: 15 residues.

The chain recombines TRBV5-1 with TRBJ1-4; TRBD1 agrees at 7 bases. The junction had 16 bases not matched to a gene; V was cut back by 0 bases and J by 8 bases. The CDR3 totals 18 residues. Germline lookup yields CDR1 SGHRS and CDR2 YFSETQ. The CDR3 DNA reads as TGCGCCAGCAGCTTGGCCAACGGACAGGCCGGGGTGGGGGAAAAACTGTTTTTT. Amino acid sequence: CASSLANGQAGVGEKLFF.

This clone was seen many times. The chain carries TRBV25-1 and TRBJ1-1; 8 bases are a match to TRBD1. J was trimmed by 1 base and V by 4 bases; bases with no gene match: 8. The CDR3 runs 16 residues. Germline values: CDR1 MGHDK, CDR2 SYGVNS. CDR3 region: CASSARQGAGNTEAFF. CDR3 DNA: TGTGCCAGCAGTGCGCGGCAGGGGGCCGGGAACACTGAAGCTTTCTTT.

This sequence joins TRBV28 and TRBJ2-5; 10 bases fit TRBD2. Germline V gene data show CDR1 as MDHEN and CDR2 as SYDVKM. The CDR3 length is 15 residues. With V trimmed by 6 bases and J by 4 bases, 8 bases remained unmatched. The DNA of the CDR3 is TGTGCCAGCAGCCTCGGTAGCGGGGGGCTAGAGACCCAGTACTTC. It translates to CASSLGSGGLETQYF. The full variable domain, rest sourced from reference TRBV28 and TRBJ2-5, is DVKVTQSSRYLVKRTGEKVFLECVQDMDHENMFWYRQDPGLGLRLIYFSYDVKMKEKGDIPEGYSVSREKKERFSLILESASTNQTSMYLCASSLGSGGLETQYFGPGTRLLVL.

The rearrangement links TRBV5-1 to TRBJ1-1; the match to TRBD1 covers 7 bases. V dropped 0 bases and J dropped 4; count of bases not matched to a gene: 6. CDR1 is SGHRS and CDR2 is YFSETQ in the germline V gene. This CDR3 region has 15 residues. The CDR3 region has the DNA TGCGCCAGCAGCTTGGTGGCAGGGGGGATCACTGAAGCTTTCTTT. Its translation: CASSLVAGGITEAFF.

The J gene is TRBJ2-1, the V gene TRBV5-1; a weak D match, TRBD1 (6 bases). CDR1 and CDR2 (germline): SGHRS, YFSETQ. V lost 0 bases and J lost 3, with 13 bases in between. The CDR3 has 16 amino acids. The DNA of the CDR3 is TGCGCCAGCAGCTTGGCCCGACAGGCCCTCTACAATGAGCAGTTCTTC. Translated: CASSLARQALYNEQFF.

Here the CDR3 reads CASSQDRGRDWPGELFF. CDR3 DNA: TGTGCCAGCAGCCAAGATCGCGGGAGGGATTGGCCCGGGGAGCTGTTTTTT. The chain uses TRBV14 and TRBJ2-2; 9 bases match TRBD2. V was pared by 0 bases and J by 6 bases, with 8 bases of the junction left unmatched. This CDR3 contains 17 residues. In germline, CDR1 is SGHDN, CDR2 FVKESK.

The chain is built from TRBV6-6 and TRBJ1-3, with D unresolved. Germline loops: CDR1 MNHNY, CDR2 SVGAGI (reference sequence). The CDR3 totals 15 residues. Trimming took off 6 bases at V and 0 bases at J, with 12 bases between the two ends. The CDR3 nucleotides read TGTGCCAGCAGCGATGACGGGATCTCTGGAAACACCATATATTTT. Translated, it gives CASSDDGISGNTIYF.